This T cell receptor (beta chain) was profiled in a study of T cell responses to AZD1222 COVID-19 vaccine. About the study: Second doses were pooled across both intervals (about 4 or about 12 weeks).

TCRdb's table, derived via immunoSEQ multiplex PCR, lists solely in-frame clones and lacks some. Of roughly 70,000 clones listed, roughly 85% are singletons. Study results and limitations: Spike-specific TCR repertoires showed rising breadth and depth after two AZD1222 doses. At study baseline, merely six AZD1222 recipients were seropositive.

This clone was seen a few times. Antigen unknown. Germline V gives CDR1 LGHDT, CDR2 YNNKEL (reference sequence). V was cut by 5 bases and J by 0 bases, with 17 bases left in between. This CDR3 contains 16 residues. The receptor comes from an adult in good health. Sequenced here: peripheral blood, sampled on day 0 of AZD1222 vaccination. The rearrangement links TRBV3-1 (or the pseudogene TRBV3-2) to TRBJ2-7; possible D gene TRBD1, 5 bases. The DNA of the CDR3 is TGTGCCAGCAGCTCAAACAGACAGTCGAGCTCCTACGAGCAGTACTTC. It codes for CASSSNRQSSSYEQYF.